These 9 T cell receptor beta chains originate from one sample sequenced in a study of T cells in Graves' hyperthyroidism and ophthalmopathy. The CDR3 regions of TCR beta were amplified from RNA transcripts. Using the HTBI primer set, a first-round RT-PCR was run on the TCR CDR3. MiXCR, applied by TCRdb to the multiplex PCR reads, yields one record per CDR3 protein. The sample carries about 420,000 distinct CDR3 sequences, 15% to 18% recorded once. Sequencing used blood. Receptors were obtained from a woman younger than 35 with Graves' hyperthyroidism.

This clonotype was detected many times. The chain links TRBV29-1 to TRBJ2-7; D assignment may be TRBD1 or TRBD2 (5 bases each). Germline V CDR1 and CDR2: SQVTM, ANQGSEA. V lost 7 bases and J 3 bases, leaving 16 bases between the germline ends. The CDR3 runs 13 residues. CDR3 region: CSAAGTSFYEQYF. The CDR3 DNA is TGCAGCGCCGCAGGGACCTCCTTCTACGAGCAGTACTTC.

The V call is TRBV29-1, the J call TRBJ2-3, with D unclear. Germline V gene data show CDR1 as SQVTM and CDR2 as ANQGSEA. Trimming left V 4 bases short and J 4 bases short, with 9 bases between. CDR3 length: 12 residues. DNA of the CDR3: TGCAGCGTTGGGGCGAGCGCAGATACGCAGTATTTT. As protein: CSVGASADTQYF.

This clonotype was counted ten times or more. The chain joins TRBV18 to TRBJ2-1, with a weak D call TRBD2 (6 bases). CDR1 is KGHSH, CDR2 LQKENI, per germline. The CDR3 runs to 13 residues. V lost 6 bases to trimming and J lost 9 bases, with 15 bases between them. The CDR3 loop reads CASSPPASVEQFF. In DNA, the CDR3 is TGTGCCAGCTCCCCTCCCGCTAGCGTTGAGCAGTTCTTC. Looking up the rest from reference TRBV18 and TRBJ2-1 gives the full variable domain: NAGVMQNPRHLVRRRGQEARLRCSPMKGHSHVYWYRQLPEEGLKFMVYLQKENIIDESGMPKERFSAEFPKEGPSILRIQQVVRGDSAAYFCASSPPASVEQFFGPGTRLTVL.

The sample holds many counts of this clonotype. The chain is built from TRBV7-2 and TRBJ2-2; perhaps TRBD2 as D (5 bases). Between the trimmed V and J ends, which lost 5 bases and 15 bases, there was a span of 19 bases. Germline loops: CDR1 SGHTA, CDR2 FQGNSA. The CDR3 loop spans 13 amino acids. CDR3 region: CASSPDARGKVFF. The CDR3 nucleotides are TGTGCCAGCAGCCCAGATGCCCGGGGAAAGGTGTTTTTT.

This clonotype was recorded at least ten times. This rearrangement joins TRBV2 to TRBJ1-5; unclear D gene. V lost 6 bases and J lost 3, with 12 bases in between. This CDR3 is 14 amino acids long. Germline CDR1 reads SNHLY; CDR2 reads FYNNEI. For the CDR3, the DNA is TGTGCCAGCAGCATCAGCGAAATCAATCAGCCCCAGCATTTT. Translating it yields CASSISEINQPQHF.

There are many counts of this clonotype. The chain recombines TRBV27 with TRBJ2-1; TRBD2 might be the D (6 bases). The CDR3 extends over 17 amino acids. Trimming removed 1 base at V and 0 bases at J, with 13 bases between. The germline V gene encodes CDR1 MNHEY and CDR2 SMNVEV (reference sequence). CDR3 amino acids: CASSLYRGSSSYNEQFF. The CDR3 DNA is TGTGCCAGCAGTTTATATCGGGGGTCGAGCTCCTACAATGAGCAGTTCTTC.

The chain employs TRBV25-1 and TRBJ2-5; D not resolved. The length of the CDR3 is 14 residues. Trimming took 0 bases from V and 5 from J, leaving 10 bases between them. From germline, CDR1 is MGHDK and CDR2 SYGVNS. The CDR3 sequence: CASSEYGVGETQYF. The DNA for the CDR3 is TGTGCCAGCAGTGAATATGGGGTTGGGGAGACCCAGTACTTC.

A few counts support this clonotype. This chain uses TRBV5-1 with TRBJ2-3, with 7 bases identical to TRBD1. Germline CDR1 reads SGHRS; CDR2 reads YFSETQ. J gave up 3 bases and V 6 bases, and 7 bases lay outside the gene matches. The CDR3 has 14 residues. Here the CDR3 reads CASTRDSLTDTQYF. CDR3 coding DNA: TGCGCCAGCACCCGGGACAGCCTAACAGATACGCAGTATTTT.

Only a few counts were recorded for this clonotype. The CDR3 DNA is TGTGCCAGCAGCGGCTTGGGACTGGAGAATCGAAGGCAGTACTTC. The encoded protein is CASSGLGLENRRQYF. The V and J genes are TRBV7-6 and TRBJ2-7; TRBD2 might be the D (6 bases). V was shortened by 5 bases and J by 9 bases, with 23 bases between the two germline ends. The CDR3 contains 15 residues. Looked up from germline, CDR1 is SGHVS and CDR2 is FNYEAQ.